These 11 T cell receptor beta chains share one sample of origin, sequenced in a study of blood T cell repertoires in COVID-19. Sequencing was performed with immunoSEQ multiplex PCR; in TCRdb, only in-frame clones are kept and a portion is missing. The sample holds some 120,000 clones, 75% to 90% seen once. Sequencing was performed on peripheral blood. The origin of the receptors is a woman of 80 years or more with COVID-19, enrolled during active disease.

This clone appeared a single time. The genes are TRBV28 and TRBJ2-7; the match to TRBD1 covers 8 bases. Germline trimming cut 6 bases from V and 6 bases from J; bases unmatched to any gene: 13. Germline lookup yields CDR1 MDHEN and CDR2 SYDVKM. The CDR3 is made up of 15 amino acids. CDR3 loop: CASSLQDRVTAEQYF. The CDR3 DNA is TGTGCCAGCAGCTTGCAGGACAGGGTAACGGCCGAGCAGTACTTC.

The chain couples TRBV9 to TRBJ1-5; tentatively, D is TRBD1 (6 bases). Germline V gene lookup returns CDR1 SGDLS and CDR2 YYNGEE. V gave up 4 bases and J gave up 7 bases, with 18 bases separating them. The CDR3 has 15 amino acids. The CDR3 loop reads CASSPGGGAEQPQHF. CDR3 nucleotides: TGTGCCAGCAGCCCCGGAGGGGGGGCCGAACAGCCCCAGCATTTT. The full variable domain, with the rest looked up from reference TRBV9 and TRBJ1-5, is DSGVTQTPKHLITATGQRVTLRCSPRSGDLSVYWYQQSLDQGLQFLIQYYNGEERAKGNILERFSAQQFPDLHSELNLSSLELGDSALYFCASSPGGGAEQPQHFGDGTRLSIL.

The chain has TRBV10-3 and TRBJ2-7, with 10 positions matching TRBD1. This CDR3 region has 15 residues. The germline gives CDR1 ENHRY, CDR2 SYGVKD. The V and J ends lost 6 bases and 3 bases, in that order; junction bases with no gene match: 8. The CDR3 loop reads CAIRGGQGVNYEQYF. The CDR3, as DNA: TGTGCCATCAGGGGAGGACAGGGGGTTAACTACGAGCAGTACTTC.

This chain connects TRBV5-1 to TRBJ2-1; weak D call: TRBD2 (5 bases). Germline V gene lookup returns CDR1 SGHRS and CDR2 YFSETQ. The CDR3 contains 15 residues. V shed 5 bases and J shed 5 bases, with 17 bases lying between them. The CDR3 spells CASRGMERANNEQFF. The CDR3 bases are TGCGCCAGCAGGGGAATGGAGAGGGCGAACAATGAGCAGTTCTTC. Full variable domain (rest looked up from reference TRBV5-1 and TRBJ2-1): KAGVTQTPRYLIKTRGQQVTLSCSPISGHRSVSWYQQTPGQGLQFLFEYFSETQRNKGNFPGRFSGRQFSNSRSEMNVSTLELGDSALYLCASRGMERANNEQFFGPGTRLTVL.

This chain uses TRBV4-2 with TRBJ2-3; 9 bases fit TRBD1. Per the germline V gene, CDR1 is LGHNA and CDR2 is YNFKEQ. This CDR3 region has 18 residues. Trimming cost V 3 bases and J 3 bases; bases outside gene matches: 13. CDR3 in DNA: TGTGCCAGCAGCCAGACAGGGGGACGGATAAGTGGAACAGATACGCAGTATTTT. It encodes CASSQTGGRISGTDTQYF.

The chain employs TRBV11-1 and TRBJ2-3; 8 bases are a match to TRBD2. The V gene's germline CDR1 is SGHAT and CDR2 FQDESV (reference sequence). This CDR3 contains 16 residues. V trimming: 2 bases; J trimming: 2 bases; junction bases outside the gene matches: 6. The CDR3 nucleotides are TGTGCCAGCAGCTTAAGAACTAGCGGCTACACAGATACGCAGTATTTT. Translated, it gives CASSLRTSGYTDTQYF.

The rearrangement joins TRBV19 to TRBJ2-1; 7 bases map to TRBD1. J gave up 8 bases and V 4 bases, and 8 bases lay outside the gene matches. This CDR3 has 14 amino acids. Germline CDR1 LNHDA, CDR2 SQIVND (reference sequence). The DNA for the CDR3 is TGTGCCAGTAGTAGACAGGGTTTTCTGGATGAGCAGTTCTTC. It translates to CASSRQGFLDEQFF.

This clone was counted between two and nine times. This chain uses TRBV11-3 with TRBJ2-2; a weak D match, TRBD2 (7 bases). There are 17 residues in the CDR3. The V end lost 1 base, the J end lost 4 bases, and 16 bases lay between the germline ends. CDR1 and CDR2 from the germline V gene are SGHNT and YENEEA. The CDR3 sequence is CASSLASGGAGTGELFF. The CDR3 DNA sequence: TGTGCCAGCAGCTTAGCTTCGGGGGGCGCGGGCACCGGGGAGCTGTTTTTT. The full variable domain, its missing parts supplied by reference TRBV11-3 and TRBJ2-2, is EAGVVQSPRYKIIEKKQPVAFWCNPISGHNTLYWYLQNLGQGPELLIRYENEEAVDDSQLPKDRFSAERLKGVDSTLKIQPAELGDSAVYLCASSLASGGAGTGELFFGEGSRLTVL.

V usage is TRBV21-1 and J usage is TRBJ2-1; the table assigns TRBD1, which was not confirmed against the DNA. TRBV21-1 is given as a pseudogene. This CDR3 is built from 16 residues. As DNA, the CDR3 is TGTGCCAGCATAATTTCCCGACAGAACTCCTACAATGAGCAGTTCTTC. The encoded protein is CASIISRQNSYNEQFF.

About this clone itself: The sample carries other DNA sequences with the same CDR3. This chain joins TRBV7-9 and TRBJ2-5, with 13 bases matching TRBD2. This CDR3 has 17 amino acids. J lost 5 bases, V lost 0 bases, and 6 bases had no gene match. Germline V CDR1 and CDR2: SEHNR, FQNEAQ (reference sequence). CDR3 protein: CASSLATLAGGGETQYF. The CDR3 DNA follows: TGTGCCAGCAGCTTAGCGACACTAGCGGGAGGGGGTGAGACCCAGTACTTC.

The rearrangement uses TRBV5-5 and TRBJ2-7; D is possibly TRBD1 (6 bases). This CDR3 is built from 15 residues. Germline-derived CDR1 and CDR2 are SGHKS and YYEKEE (reference sequence). V was clipped by 4 bases and J by 2 bases, with 16 bases between them. The CDR3 sequence: CASSDSSGATYEQYF. The DNA of the CDR3 is TGTGCCAGCAGCGACAGTTCAGGGGCCACCTACGAGCAGTACTTC.